Below are 25 T cell receptor beta chains sequenced from a single sample in a study of T cell repertoires in cytomegalovirus infection. TCRdb redid the calling of the reads with MiXCR, one entry per CDR3 protein. Among around 440,000 distinct CDR3 sequences listed, approximately 10% were seen once. Sequencing was done on a sample of PBMCs. The receptors were gathered from a human donor in good health (CMV status not recorded). Some clones in this sample may be carry-over from other donors' samples.

The rearrangement uses TRBV29-1 and TRBJ2-1, with a possible D match to TRBD2 (6 bases). CDR1 is SQVTM and CDR2 is ANQGSEA in the germline V gene. V lost 3 bases and J 7 bases, leaving 19 bases between the germline ends. This CDR3 has 15 residues. Here the CDR3 reads CSVDGGPLKRNEQFF. CDR3 coding DNA: TGCAGCGTTGACGGGGGACCCCTTAAGAGGAATGAGCAGTTCTTC.

This clonotype has a handful of counts. V usage is TRBV11-2 and J usage is TRBJ2-1; D ambiguous. V lost 4 bases to trimming and J lost 0 bases, with 13 bases between them. This CDR3 region has 16 residues. The germline V gene encodes CDR1 SGHAT and CDR2 FQNNGV. The CDR3 sequence is CASSSSRAVSYNEQFF. The CDR3 nucleotides read TGTGCCAGCAGCTCGTCCCGGGCGGTCTCCTACAATGAGCAGTTCTTC.

This clonotype was counted between two and nine times. The rearrangement links TRBV2 to TRBJ2-5; possibly TRBD1 for D (6 bases). In germline, CDR1 is SNHLY, CDR2 FYNNEI. Trimming pared 9 bases from V and 2 bases from J, leaving 19 bases between. The CDR3 has 15 residues. CDR3 coding DNA: TGTGCCAGGAGGCGTTCGACAGGAGATCAAGAGACCCAGTACTTC. It codes for CARRRSTGDQETQYF.

This clonotype was detected ten times or more. The rearrangement joins TRBV20-1 to TRBJ2-7; 9 bases fit TRBD2. The germline V gene encodes CDR1 DFQATT and CDR2 SNEGSKA (reference sequence). The length of the CDR3 is 14 residues. The V and J ends lost 3 bases and 6 bases, in that order; junction bases with no gene match: 9. The CDR3 reads CSARPWSGRTEQYF. The DNA for the CDR3 is TGCAGTGCTAGGCCCTGGAGCGGGAGGACCGAGCAGTACTTC.

The gene calls are TRBV29-1 and TRBJ2-7; D remains unclear. V shed 0 bases and J shed 4 bases, with 7 bases lying between them. This CDR3 has 12 amino acids. Germline-derived CDR1 and CDR2 are SQVTM and ANQGSEA. Written as DNA, the CDR3 is TGCAGCGTTGAAGAGAGTGGGTACGAGCAGTACTTC. Residues: CSVEESGYEQYF.

In its sample, this clonotype was seen many times. One junction end does not reproduce the germline sequence, and a read error may be involved. The CDR3 reads CASRFRLNYGYTF. CDR3 in DNA: TGTGCCAGCCGCTTCAGACTTAACTATGGCTACACCTTC. V usage is TRBV7-2 and J usage is TRBJ1-2; no definite D call. The CDR3 length is 13 residues. CDR1 and CDR2 (germline): SGHTA, FQGNSA.

This clonotype has ten or more counts. The rearrangement links TRBV20-1 to TRBJ2-3; 15 bases are a match to TRBD2. V dropped 5 bases and J dropped 0; count of bases not matched to a gene: 6. The CDR3 extends over 17 amino acids. From germline, CDR1 is DFQATT and CDR2 SNEGSKA (reference sequence). CDR3 protein: CSALAGTSGRSTDTQYF. The CDR3 nucleotides are TGCAGTGCTCTCGCCGGGACTAGCGGGAGGAGCACAGATACGCAGTATTTT.

A few counts support this clonotype. The J gene is TRBJ2-2, the V gene TRBV2, with D perhaps matching TRBD1 or TRBD2 (5 bases each). CDR1 and CDR2 (germline): SNHLY, FYNNEI. The CDR3 sequence is 15 residues long. The V end was cut by 3 bases, the J end by 3 bases, with 11 bases between. The CDR3 coding sequence is TGTGCCAGCAGTGAGGGGGACGGAGACACCGGGGAGCTGTTTTTT. Protein: CASSEGDGDTGELFF.

This clonotype came up many times. J is TRBJ2-1 and V is TRBV7-3; D possibly corresponds to TRBD1 (6 bases). The CDR3 consists of 14 residues. Per the germline V gene, CDR1 is SGHTA and CDR2 is FQGTGA. V was pared by 5 bases and J by 4 bases, with 12 bases between. CDR3 sequence (DNA): TGTGCCAGCAGCCTCATGGGGGCGTACAATGAGCAGTTCTTC. Residues: CASSLMGAYNEQFF.

The chain uses TRBV20-1 and TRBJ2-1; TRBD2 matches at 7 bases. Looked up from germline, CDR1 is DFQATT and CDR2 is SNEGSKA (reference sequence). This CDR3 comprises 15 residues. V shed 0 bases, J shed 10 bases, and the junction held 12 bases outside the gene matches. The CDR3: CSARDRGGRTGEQFF. CDR3 coding DNA: TGCAGTGCTAGAGATCGGGGCGGGAGAACGGGCGAGCAGTTCTTC.

This clonotype was recorded many times. V gene TRBV2 combines with J gene TRBJ1-2; D is ambiguous. CDR1 SNHLY and CDR2 FYNNEI come from the germline V gene. The CDR3 runs 14 residues. V lost 5 bases, J lost 0 bases, and 10 bases lay in between. The CDR3 region is CASSRGPANYGYTF. CDR3 nucleotides: TGTGCCAGCAGTCGGGGTCCTGCTAACTATGGCTACACCTTC.

The J gene is TRBJ2-7, the V gene TRBV12-3 or TRBV12-4; TRBD2 matches at 7 bases. Losses at the gene ends were 3 bases for V and 4 bases for J; bases not matched to a gene: 12. CDR3 length: 16 amino acids. The CDR3 spells CASSFWLTGGRYEQYF. Here the CDR3 DNA reads TGTGCCAGCAGTTTTTGGCTCACGGGGGGAAGATACGAGCAGTACTTC.

This clonotype was counted ten times or more. The chain has TRBV12-3 or TRBV12-4 and TRBJ2-5, with 12 bases aligning to TRBD2. V dropped 1 base and J dropped 4; count of bases not matched to a gene: 1. The CDR3 is 15 amino acids. The DNA of the CDR3 is TGTGCCAGCAGTTTAGGGACTAGCGGGATAGAGACCCAGTACTTC. Translated: CASSLGTSGIETQYF.

This clonotype has a count of ten or more. The chain combines TRBV6-1 with TRBJ1-6; D gene unclear. Germline loops: CDR1 MNHNS, CDR2 SASEGT. V dropped 1 base and J dropped 7 bases, with 14 bases sitting between them. The length of the CDR3 is 16 residues. CDR3 residues: CASSEVYQVGNSPLHF. The CDR3 coding sequence is TGTGCCAGCAGTGAAGTTTATCAGGTTGGGAATTCACCCCTCCACTTT.

This clonotype was seen many times. The CDR3 DNA is TGTGCCAGCAGCCAAGAGAGGACAGGAAGGCGTAATGAAAAACTGTTTTTT. Its translation is CASSQERTGRRNEKLFF. This chain uses TRBV3-1 with TRBJ1-4; 7 bases are shared with TRBD1. The CDR3 runs 17 residues. The germline CDR1 and CDR2 sequences are LGHDT and YNNKEL (reference sequence). The trim removed 0 bases at V and 4 bases at J, leaving 8 bases unmatched.

This clonotype showed up just a few times. The chain is built from TRBV9 and TRBJ1-2; unclear D gene. This CDR3 is 11 amino acids long. The germline V gene has CDR1 SGDLS and CDR2 YYNGEE. Trimming took 2 bases from V and 10 from J, leaving 9 bases between them. This chain's CDR3 is CASSVGFFYTF. The CDR3 DNA follows: TGTGCCAGCAGCGTCGGGTTCTTCTACACCTTC.

V and J are TRBV7-9 and TRBJ2-6, with 8 bases matching TRBD1. The CDR3 runs 17 residues. Germline V gene data show CDR1 as SEHNR and CDR2 as FQNEAQ (reference sequence). V trimming: 5 bases; J trimming: 3 bases; junction bases outside the gene matches: 9. CDR3 sequence (DNA): TGTGCCAGCAGCCGAGGACAGGGAAGGAATGGGGCCAACGTCCTGACTTTC. Translated, it gives CASSRGQGRNGANVLTF. Using reference TRBV7-9 and TRBJ2-6 for the parts outside the CDR3, the full variable domain is DTGVSQNPRHKITKRGQNVTFRCDPISEHNRLYWYRQTLGQGPEFLTYFQNEAQLEKSRLLSDRFSAERPKGSFSTLEIQRTEQGDSAMYLCASSRGQGRNGANVLTFGAGSRLTVL.

This clonotype was counted ten times or more. V gene TRBV7-9 combines with J gene TRBJ2-7, with D possibly TRBD1 on 5 matching bases. CDR1 is SEHNR, CDR2 FQNEAQ, per germline (reference sequence). V shed 7 bases and J shed 5 bases, with 18 bases lying between them. CDR3 size: 14 residues. In DNA, the CDR3 is TGTGCCAGCACTGCAGGGATCCGGTACGACGAGCAGTACTTC. This encodes CASTAGIRYDEQYF.

This clonotype occurred many times. This chain uses TRBV24-1 with TRBJ2-6; D unclear. Germline-derived CDR1 and CDR2 are KGHDR and SFDVKD. The V and J ends lost 4 bases and 1 base respectively, with 7 bases between them. This CDR3 is built from 15 residues. CDR3 DNA: TGTGCCACCAGTGACTCCCGGTCTGGGGCCAACGTCCTGACTTTC. Translating gives CATSDSRSGANVLTF.

The rearrangement uses TRBV28 and TRBJ2-5; possible D gene TRBD1, 5 bases. The CDR3 contains 12 residues. V was clipped by 6 bases and J by 4 bases, with 9 bases between them. The V gene's germline CDR1 is MDHEN and CDR2 SYDVKM. Written as DNA, the CDR3 is TGTGCCAGCAGCATCCAGGGAGAGACCCAGTACTTC. Translating it yields CASSIQGETQYF.

In its sample, this clonotype was seen a few times. This sequence joins TRBV7-2 and TRBJ2-1; weak D call: TRBD1 (6 bases). Germline V gene sequence: CDR1 SGHTA, CDR2 FQGNSA. This CDR3 spans 15 amino acids. V lost 5 bases and J lost 3, with 14 bases in between. CDR3 sequence: CASSPVQGSYNEQFF. The CDR3 bases are TGTGCCAGCAGCCCCGTACAGGGCAGCTACAATGAGCAGTTCTTC.

This clonotype turned up a few times. The chain is built from TRBV27 and TRBJ2-7; D remains unclear. CDR3 length: 13 amino acids. The V end lost 6 bases, the J end lost 1 base, and 10 bases lay between the germline ends. The germline V gene encodes CDR1 MNHEY and CDR2 SMNVEV (reference sequence). The CDR3 protein is CASRGILSYEQYF. CDR3 bases: TGTGCCAGCAGGGGGATCTTGTCCTACGAGCAGTACTTC.

V gene TRBV7-9 combines with J gene TRBJ1-4; 8 nucleotides match TRBD1. The junction had 9 bases not matched to a gene; V was cut back by 6 bases and J by 6 bases. CDR1 is SEHNR and CDR2 is FQNEAQ in the germline V gene (reference sequence). The CDR3 loop spans 15 amino acids. The CDR3 DNA sequence: TGTGCCAGCAGACCTACAGGGGGGAAGGATGAAAAACTGTTTTTT. Its protein product is CASRPTGGKDEKLFF. Together with reference TRBV7-9 and TRBJ1-4, the CDR3 gives the full variable domain: DTGVSQNPRHKITKRGQNVTFRCDPISEHNRLYWYRQTLGQGPEFLTYFQNEAQLEKSRLLSDRFSAERPKGSFSTLEIQRTEQGDSAMYLCASRPTGGKDEKLFFGSGTQLSVL.

The genes are TRBV29-1 and TRBJ1-6; D is unresolved. The CDR3 loop spans 12 amino acids. V dropped 6 bases and J dropped 9 bases, with 12 bases sitting between them. Germline CDR1 and CDR2: SQVTM and ANQGSEA. The CDR3 DNA reads as TGCAGCGTGATGGACTCGGGTTCACCCCTCCACTTT. It codes for CSVMDSGSPLHF.

The table lists this clonotype with many counts. DNA for the CDR3: TGTGCCAGTAGTATAGTCTGGACAGGGGACACTGAAGCTTTCTTT. Translating gives CASSIVWTGDTEAFF. V usage is TRBV19 and J usage is TRBJ1-1; 9 bases are a match to TRBD1. The V and J ends lost 1 base and 3 bases, in that order; junction bases with no gene match: 3. In germline, CDR1 is LNHDA, CDR2 SQIVND (reference sequence). The CDR3 has 15 amino acids.